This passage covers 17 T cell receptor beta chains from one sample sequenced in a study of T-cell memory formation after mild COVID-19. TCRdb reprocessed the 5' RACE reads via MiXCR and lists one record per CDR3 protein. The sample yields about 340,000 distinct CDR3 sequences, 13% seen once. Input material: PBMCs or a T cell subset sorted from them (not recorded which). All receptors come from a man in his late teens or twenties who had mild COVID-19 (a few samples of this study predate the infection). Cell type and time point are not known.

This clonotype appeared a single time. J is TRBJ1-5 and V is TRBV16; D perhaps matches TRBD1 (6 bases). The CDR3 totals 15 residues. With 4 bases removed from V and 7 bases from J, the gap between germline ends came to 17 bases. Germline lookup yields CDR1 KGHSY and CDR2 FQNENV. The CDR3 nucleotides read TGTGCCAGCAGCCCCCGCCCAGGGGCCGGCCAGCCCCAGCATTTT. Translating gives CASSPRPGAGQPQHF.

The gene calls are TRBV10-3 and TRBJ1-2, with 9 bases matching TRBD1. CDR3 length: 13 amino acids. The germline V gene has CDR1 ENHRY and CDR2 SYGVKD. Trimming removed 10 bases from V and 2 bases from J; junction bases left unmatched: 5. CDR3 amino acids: CATNRGLNYGYTF. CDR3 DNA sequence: TGTGCCACCAACAGGGGGCTCAACTATGGCTACACCTTC.

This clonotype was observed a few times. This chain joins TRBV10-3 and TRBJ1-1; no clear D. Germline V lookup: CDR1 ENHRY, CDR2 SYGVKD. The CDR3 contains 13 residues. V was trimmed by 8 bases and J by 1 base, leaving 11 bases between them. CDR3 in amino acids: CAIGGEKNTEAFF. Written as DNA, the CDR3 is TGTGCCATCGGAGGCGAGAAGAACACTGAAGCTTTCTTT.

The CDR3 DNA reads TGTGCCAGCAGTGCTCGGGGTAGCAATCAGCCCCAGCATTTT. The encoded protein is CASSARGSNQPQHF. V is TRBV2 and J is TRBJ1-5, with unresolved D. There are 14 residues in the CDR3. The V and J ends lost 4 bases and 0 bases respectively, with 7 bases between them. Germline CDR1 is SNHLY and CDR2 is FYNNEI.

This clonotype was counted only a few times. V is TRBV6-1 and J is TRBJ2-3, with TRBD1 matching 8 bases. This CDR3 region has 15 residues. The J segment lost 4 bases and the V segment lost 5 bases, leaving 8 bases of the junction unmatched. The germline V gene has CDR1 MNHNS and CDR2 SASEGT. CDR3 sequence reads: CASSIDRGPADTQYF. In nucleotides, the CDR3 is TGTGCCAGCAGTATCGACAGGGGTCCCGCAGATACGCAGTATTTT.

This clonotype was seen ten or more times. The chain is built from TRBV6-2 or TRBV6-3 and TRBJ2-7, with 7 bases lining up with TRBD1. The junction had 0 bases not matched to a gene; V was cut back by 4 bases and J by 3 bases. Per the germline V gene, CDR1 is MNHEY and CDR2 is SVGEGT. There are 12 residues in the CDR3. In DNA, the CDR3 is TGTGCCAGCAGTTGGACAGGCTACGAGCAGTACTTC. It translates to CASSWTGYEQYF.

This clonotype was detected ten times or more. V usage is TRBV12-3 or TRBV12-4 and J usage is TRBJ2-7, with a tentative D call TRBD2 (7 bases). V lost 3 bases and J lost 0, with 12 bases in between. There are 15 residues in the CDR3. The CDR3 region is CASSLGGALSYEQYF. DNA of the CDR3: TGTGCCAGCAGTTTGGGGGGGGCCCTCTCCTACGAGCAGTACTTC.

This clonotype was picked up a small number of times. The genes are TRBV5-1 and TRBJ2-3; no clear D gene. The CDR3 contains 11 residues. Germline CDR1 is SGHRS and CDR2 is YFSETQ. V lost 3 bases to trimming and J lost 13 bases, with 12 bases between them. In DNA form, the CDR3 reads TGCGCCAGCAGCTCGTCCGGACGGAAGTATTTT. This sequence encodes CASSSSGRKYF.

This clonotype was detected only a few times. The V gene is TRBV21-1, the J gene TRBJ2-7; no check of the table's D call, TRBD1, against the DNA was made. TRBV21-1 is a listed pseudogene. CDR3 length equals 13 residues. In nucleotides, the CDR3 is TGTGCCAGCAGCAACACCGGGACAGCCGAGCAGTACTTC. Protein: CASSNTGTAEQYF.

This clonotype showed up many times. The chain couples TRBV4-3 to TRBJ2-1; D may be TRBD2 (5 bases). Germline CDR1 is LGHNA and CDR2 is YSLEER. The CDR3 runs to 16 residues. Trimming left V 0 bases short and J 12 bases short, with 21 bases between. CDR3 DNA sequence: TGCGCCAGCAGCCAAGATAGTGGGCAAGCTTGGGAGCGGCAGTTCTTC. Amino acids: CASSQDSGQAWERQFF.

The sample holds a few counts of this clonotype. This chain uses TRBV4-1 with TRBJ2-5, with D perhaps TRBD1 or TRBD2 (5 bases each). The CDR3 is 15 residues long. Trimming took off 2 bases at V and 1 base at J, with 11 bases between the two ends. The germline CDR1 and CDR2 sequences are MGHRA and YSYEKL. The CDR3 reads CASSQPGTTQETQYF. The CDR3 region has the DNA TGCGCCAGCAGCCAACCCGGGACGACCCAAGAGACCCAGTACTTC.

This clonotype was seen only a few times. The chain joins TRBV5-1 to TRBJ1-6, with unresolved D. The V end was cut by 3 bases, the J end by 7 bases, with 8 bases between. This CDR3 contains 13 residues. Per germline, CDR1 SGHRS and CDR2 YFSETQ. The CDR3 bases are TGCGCCAGCAGCTCCCGAGAGAATTCACCCCTCCACTTT. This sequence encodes CASSSRENSPLHF.

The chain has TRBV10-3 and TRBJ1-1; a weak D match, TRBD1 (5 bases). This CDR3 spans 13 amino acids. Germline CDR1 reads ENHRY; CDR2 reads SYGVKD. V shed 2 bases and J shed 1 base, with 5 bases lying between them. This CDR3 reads CAISETGNTEAFF. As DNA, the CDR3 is TGTGCCATCAGTGAGACAGGGAACACTGAAGCTTTCTTT.

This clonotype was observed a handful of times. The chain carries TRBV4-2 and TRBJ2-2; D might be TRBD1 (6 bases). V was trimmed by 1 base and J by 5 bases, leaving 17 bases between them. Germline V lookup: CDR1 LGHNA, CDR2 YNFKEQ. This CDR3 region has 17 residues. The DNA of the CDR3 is TGTGCCAGCAGCCAAGCCGGGGCAGGGGTGGAAACCGGGGAGCTGTTTTTT. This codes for CASSQAGAGVETGELFF.

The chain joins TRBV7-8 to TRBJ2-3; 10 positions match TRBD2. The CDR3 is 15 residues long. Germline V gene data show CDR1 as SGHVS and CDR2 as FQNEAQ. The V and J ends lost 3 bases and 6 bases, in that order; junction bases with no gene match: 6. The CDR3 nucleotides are TGTGCCAGCAGCTTGAGCGGGGGGGCCTTGGATACGCAGTATTTT. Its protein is CASSLSGGALDTQYF.

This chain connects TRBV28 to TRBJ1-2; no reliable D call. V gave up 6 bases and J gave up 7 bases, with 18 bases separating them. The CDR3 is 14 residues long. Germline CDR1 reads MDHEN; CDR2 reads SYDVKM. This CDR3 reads CASSPGPTRGGYTF. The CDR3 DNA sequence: TGTGCCAGCAGCCCGGGCCCTACGCGGGGTGGCTACACCTTC.

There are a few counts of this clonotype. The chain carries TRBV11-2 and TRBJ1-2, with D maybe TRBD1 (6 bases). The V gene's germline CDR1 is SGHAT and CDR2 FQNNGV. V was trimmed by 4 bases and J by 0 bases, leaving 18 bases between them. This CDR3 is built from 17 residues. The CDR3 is CASSSSRGRKANYGYTF. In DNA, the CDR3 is TGTGCCAGCAGCTCCTCCCGGGGGCGAAAAGCTAACTATGGCTACACCTTC.